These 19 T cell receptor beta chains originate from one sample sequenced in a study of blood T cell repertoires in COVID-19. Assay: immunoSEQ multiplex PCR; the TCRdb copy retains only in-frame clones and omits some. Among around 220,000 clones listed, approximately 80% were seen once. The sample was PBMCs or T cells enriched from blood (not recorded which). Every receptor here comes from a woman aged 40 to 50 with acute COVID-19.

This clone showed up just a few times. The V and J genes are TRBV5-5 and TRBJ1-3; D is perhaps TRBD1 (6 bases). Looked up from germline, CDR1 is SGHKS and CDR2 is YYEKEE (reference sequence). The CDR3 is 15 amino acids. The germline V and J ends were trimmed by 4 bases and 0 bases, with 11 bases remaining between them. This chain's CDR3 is CASSRDTRSGNTIYF. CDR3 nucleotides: TGTGCCAGCAGCCGGGACACCCGCTCTGGAAACACCATATATTTT. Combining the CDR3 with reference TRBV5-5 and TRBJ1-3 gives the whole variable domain DAGVTQSPTHLIKTRGQQVTLRCSPISGHKSVSWYQQVLGQGPQFIFQYYEKEERGRGNFPDRFSARQFPNYSSELNVNALLLGDSALYLCASSRDTRSGNTIYFGEGSWLTVV.

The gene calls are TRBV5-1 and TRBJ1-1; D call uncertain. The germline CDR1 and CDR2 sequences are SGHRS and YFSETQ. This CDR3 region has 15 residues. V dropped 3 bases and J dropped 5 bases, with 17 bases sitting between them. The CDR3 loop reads CASSSTSRGGTEAFF. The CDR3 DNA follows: TGCGCCAGCAGCTCAACCTCACGGGGTGGTACTGAAGCTTTCTTT.

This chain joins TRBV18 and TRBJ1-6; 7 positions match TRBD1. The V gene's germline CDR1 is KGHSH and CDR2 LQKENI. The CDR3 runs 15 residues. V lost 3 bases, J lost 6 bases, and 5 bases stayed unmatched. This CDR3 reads CASSPSGTVNSPLHF. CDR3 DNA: TGTGCCAGCTCACCGTCAGGGACAGTTAATTCACCCCTCCACTTT.

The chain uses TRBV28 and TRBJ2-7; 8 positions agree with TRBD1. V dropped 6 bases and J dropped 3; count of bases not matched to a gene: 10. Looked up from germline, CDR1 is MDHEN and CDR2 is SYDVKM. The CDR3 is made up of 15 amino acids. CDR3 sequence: CASRTTGGPDYEQYF. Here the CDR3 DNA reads TGTGCCAGCAGGACTACAGGGGGACCGGACTACGAGCAGTACTTC.

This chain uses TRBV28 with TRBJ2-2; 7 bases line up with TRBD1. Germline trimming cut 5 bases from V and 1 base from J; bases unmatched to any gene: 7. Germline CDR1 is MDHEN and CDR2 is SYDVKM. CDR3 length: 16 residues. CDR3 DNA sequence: TGTGCCAGCAGTCCACGGACAGGTCGGAACACCGGGGAGCTGTTTTTT. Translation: CASSPRTGRNTGELFF.

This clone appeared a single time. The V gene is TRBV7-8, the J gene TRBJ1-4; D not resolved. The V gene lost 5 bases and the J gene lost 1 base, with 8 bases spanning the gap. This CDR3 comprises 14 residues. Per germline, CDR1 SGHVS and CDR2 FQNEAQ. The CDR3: CASSPGGTNEKLFF. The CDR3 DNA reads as TGTGCCAGCAGCCCTGGAGGAACTAATGAAAAACTGTTTTTT.

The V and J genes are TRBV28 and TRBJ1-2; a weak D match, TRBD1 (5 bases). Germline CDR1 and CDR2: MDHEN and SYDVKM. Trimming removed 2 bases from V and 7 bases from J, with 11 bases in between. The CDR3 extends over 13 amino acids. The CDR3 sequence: CASSLGGVAGYTF. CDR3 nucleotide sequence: TGTGCCAGCAGTTTAGGAGGGGTGGCTGGCTACACCTTC.

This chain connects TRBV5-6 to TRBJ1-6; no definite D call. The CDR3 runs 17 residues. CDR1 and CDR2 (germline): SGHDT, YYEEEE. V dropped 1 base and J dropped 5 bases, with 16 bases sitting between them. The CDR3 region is CASSLWLSGINNSPLHF. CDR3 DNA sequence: TGTGCCAGCAGCTTGTGGTTAAGCGGGATTAATAATTCACCCCTCCACTTT.

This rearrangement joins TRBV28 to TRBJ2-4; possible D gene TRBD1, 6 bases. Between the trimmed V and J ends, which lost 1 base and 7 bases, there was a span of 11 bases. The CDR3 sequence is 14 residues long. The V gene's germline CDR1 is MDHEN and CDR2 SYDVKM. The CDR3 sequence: CASSLSGAGNIQYF. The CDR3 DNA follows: TGTGCCAGCAGTTTATCAGGGGCCGGGAACATTCAGTACTTC.

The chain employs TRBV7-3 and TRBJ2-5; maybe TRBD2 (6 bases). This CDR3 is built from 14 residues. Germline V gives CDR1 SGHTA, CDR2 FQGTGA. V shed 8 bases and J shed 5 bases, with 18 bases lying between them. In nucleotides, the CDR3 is TGTGCCAGCTCCCTAACTTCTAGCGCCGAGACCCAGTACTTC. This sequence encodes CASSLTSSAETQYF. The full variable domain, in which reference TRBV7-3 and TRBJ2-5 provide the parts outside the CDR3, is GAGVSQTPSNKVTEKGKYVELRCDPISGHTALYWYRQSLGQGPEFLIYFQGTGAADDSGLPNDRFFAVRPEGSVSTLKIQRTERGDSAVYLCASSLTSSAETQYFGPGTRLLVL.

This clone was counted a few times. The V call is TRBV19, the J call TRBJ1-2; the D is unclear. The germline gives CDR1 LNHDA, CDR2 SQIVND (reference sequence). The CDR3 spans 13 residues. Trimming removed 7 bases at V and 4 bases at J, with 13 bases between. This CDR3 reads CASTGVKGYGYTF. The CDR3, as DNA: TGTGCCAGTACCGGGGTGAAGGGCTATGGCTACACCTTC. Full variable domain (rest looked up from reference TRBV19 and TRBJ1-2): DGGITQSPKYLFRKEGQNVTLSCEQNLNHDAMYWYRQDPGQGLRLIYYSQIVNDFQKGDIAEGYSVSREKKESFPLTVTSAQKNPTAFYLCASTGVKGYGYTFGSGTRLTVV.

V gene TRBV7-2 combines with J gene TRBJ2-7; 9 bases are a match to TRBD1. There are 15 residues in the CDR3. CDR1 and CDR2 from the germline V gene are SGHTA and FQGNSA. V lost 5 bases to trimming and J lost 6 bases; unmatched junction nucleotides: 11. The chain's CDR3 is CASSATGQGLIEQYF. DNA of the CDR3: TGTGCCAGCAGCGCCACGGGACAGGGTTTAATCGAGCAGTACTTC.

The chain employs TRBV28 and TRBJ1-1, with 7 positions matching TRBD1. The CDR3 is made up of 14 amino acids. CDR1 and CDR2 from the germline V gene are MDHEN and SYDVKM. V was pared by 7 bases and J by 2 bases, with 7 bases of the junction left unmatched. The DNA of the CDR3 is TGTGCCAGCACCTTGGGACAGACCAACACTGAAGCTTTCTTT. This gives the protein CASTLGQTNTEAFF.

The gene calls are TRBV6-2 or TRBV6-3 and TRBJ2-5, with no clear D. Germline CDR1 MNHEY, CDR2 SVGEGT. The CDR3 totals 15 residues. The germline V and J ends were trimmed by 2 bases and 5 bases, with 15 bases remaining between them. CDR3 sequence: CASSYRGTRPETQYF. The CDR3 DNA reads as TGTGCCAGCAGTTACCGAGGAACCCGTCCGGAGACCCAGTACTTC.

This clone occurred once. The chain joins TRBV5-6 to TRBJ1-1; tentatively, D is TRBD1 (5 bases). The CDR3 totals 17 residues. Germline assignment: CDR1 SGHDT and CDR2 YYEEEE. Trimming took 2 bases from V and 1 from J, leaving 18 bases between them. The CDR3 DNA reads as TGTGCCAGCAGCTTATCGGCCGGGGGGTCTAAGAACACTGAAGCTTTCTTT. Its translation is CASSLSAGGSKNTEAFF.

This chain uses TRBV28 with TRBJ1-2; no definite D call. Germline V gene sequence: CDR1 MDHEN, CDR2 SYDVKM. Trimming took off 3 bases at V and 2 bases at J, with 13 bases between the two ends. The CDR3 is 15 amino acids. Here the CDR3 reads CASSFLVAYNYGYTF. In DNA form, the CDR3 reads TGTGCCAGCAGTTTTTTGGTCGCCTACAACTATGGCTACACCTTC.

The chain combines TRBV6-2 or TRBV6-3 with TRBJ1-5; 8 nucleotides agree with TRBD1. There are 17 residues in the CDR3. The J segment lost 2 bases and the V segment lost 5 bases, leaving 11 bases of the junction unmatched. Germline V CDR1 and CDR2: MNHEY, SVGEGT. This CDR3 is CASSPGQGRYGNQPQHF. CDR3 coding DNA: TGTGCCAGCAGTCCAGGACAGGGCCGCTATGGCAATCAGCCCCAGCATTTT.

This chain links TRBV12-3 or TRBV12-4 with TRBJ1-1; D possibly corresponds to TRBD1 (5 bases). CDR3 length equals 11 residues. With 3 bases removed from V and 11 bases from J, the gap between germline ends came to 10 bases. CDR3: CASSFSGRAFF. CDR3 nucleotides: TGTGCCAGCAGTTTCTCAGGGCGGGCTTTCTTT.

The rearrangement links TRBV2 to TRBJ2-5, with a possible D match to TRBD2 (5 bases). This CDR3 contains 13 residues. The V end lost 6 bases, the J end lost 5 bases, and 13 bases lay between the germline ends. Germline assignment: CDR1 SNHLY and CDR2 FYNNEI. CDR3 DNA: TGTGCCAGCAGCTCACCTCGAGGGGAGACCCAGTACTTC. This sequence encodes CASSSPRGETQYF.